The clone carrying this T cell receptor (beta chain) came up a few times. Antigen: not known. The data were obtained in a study of T-cell memory formation after mild COVID-19. Study-wide results and limits: A balance of CD4 and CD8 characterized clones contracting day 15 to 85, whereas later expanders leaned CD4+.

TCRdb ran MiXCR on the 5' RACE reads and lists one entry per CDR3 protein. This table has about 410,000 distinct CDR3 sequences, more than 20% appearing once. Material: PBMCs or a T cell subset sorted from them (not recorded which). This TCR was sampled from an adult woman who had mild COVID-19 (a few samples of this study predate the infection). Cell type and time point are not known.

Written as DNA, the CDR3 is TGTGCCAGCAGCTTAGCAACCTTGCGTTTCACCGGGGAGCTGTTTTTT. Translation gives CASSLATLRFTGELFF. V usage is TRBV7-2 and J usage is TRBJ2-2; D is unclear. Germline V gives CDR1 SGHTA, CDR2 FQGNSA. This CDR3 is built from 16 residues. V gave up 0 bases and J gave up 4 bases, with 12 bases separating them.